This TCR beta chain came from a study of blood T cell repertoires in COVID-19. Across the whole study: Sites across the United States, Italy and Spain contributed samples from acute and convalescent COVID-19. The analysed material was cDNA or gDNA that came from T cells, B-cell-depleted T cells, or PBMCs.

Trimming cost V 5 bases and J 4 bases, with 11 bases left between them. Germline CDR1 MNHEY, CDR2 SVGEGT. The length of the CDR3 is 14 residues. In the source study's methods: Amplifying reference gene primers gave estimates of nucleated cell counts. The data were produced by immunoSEQ multiplex PCR, yet TCRdb's version contains in-frame clones alone and is incomplete. That table is the source of V, J and clone size, and D and trimming were worked out from the DNA. This table holds approximately 160,000 clones, roughly 88% found once. The specimen sequenced was peripheral blood. This TCR was sampled from a man in his 60s who had recovered from COVID-19. This rearrangement joins TRBV6-2 or TRBV6-3 to TRBJ2-2, with a weak D call TRBD2 (6 bases). In nucleotides, the CDR3 is TGTGCCAGCAGTATCGGGGGAACCACCGGGGAGCTGTTTTTT. Its protein is CASSIGGTTGELFF.